This T cell receptor beta chain was identified in a study of vaccination and CD4 T cells after COVID-19. Study information: The authors exposed cells to overlapping spike peptides derived from SARS-CoV-2, HCoV-NL63, HCoV-OC43 and HCoV-229E.

Cultured CD4+ T cell DNA underwent sequencing with the Oncomine TCR Beta short-read assay. TCRdb recomputed calls from the PCR reads with MiXCR, one row per CDR3 protein. The profile shows more than 6,500 distinct CDR3 sequences, 73% of them singletons. With regard to this clonotype: The target antigen is unknown.

Documented treatment: roughly 10-day PBMC culture with coronavirus spike peptide pools or control peptides (ViraFEST assay). Fresh IL-2 medium replaced half the culture medium on days 3 and 7. The receptor comes from a human donor who had recovered from COVID-19. Sequenced sample: CD4+ T cells from blood, cultured in vitro.

The CDR3 here is CASSPNRGNSPLHF. DNA of the CDR3: TGTGCCAGCAGCCCCAACAGGGGTAATTCACCCCTCCACTTT. J is TRBJ1-6 and V is TRBV7-2; 7 nucleotides align to TRBD1. Trimming cost V 5 bases and J 6 bases; bases outside gene matches: 4. Germline V gives CDR1 SGHTA, CDR2 FQGNSA. The CDR3 is made up of 14 amino acids.